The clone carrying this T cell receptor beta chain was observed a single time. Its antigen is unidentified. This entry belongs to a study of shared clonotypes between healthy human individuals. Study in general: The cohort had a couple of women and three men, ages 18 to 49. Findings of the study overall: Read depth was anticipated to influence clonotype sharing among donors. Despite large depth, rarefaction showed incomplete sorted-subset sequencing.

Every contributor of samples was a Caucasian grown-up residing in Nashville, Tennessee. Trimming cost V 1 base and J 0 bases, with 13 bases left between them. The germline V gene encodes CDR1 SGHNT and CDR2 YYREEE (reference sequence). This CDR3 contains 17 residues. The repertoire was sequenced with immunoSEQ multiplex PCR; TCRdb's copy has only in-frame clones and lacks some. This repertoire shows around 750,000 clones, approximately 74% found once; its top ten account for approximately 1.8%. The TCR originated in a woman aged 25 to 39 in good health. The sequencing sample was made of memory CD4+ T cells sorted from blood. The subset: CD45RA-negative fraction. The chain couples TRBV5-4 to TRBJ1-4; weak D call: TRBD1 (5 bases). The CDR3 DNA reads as TGTGCCAGCAGCTTGTTTATCCAGGGTGCAACTAATGAAAAACTGTTTTTT. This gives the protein CASSLFIQGATNEKLFF.